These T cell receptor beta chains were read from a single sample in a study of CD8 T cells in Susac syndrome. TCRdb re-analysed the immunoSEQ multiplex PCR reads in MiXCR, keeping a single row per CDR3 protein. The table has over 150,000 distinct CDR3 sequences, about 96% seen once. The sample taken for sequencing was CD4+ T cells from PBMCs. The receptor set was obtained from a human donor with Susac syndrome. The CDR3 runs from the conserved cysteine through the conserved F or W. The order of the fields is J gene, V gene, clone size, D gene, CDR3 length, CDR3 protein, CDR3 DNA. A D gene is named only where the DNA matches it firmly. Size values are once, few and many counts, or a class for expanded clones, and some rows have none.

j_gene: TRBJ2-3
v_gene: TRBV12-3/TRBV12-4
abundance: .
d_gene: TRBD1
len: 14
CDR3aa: CASSPLTGADTQYF
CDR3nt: TGTGCCAGCAGTCCCCTCACAGGGGCAGATACGCAGTATTTT

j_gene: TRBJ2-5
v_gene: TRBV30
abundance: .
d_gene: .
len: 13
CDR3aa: CACTRGGGETQYF
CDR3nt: TGTGCCTGTACCCGAGGGGGTGGCGAGACCCAGTACTTC

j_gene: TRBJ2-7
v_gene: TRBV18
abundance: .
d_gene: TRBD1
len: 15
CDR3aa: CASSPLPGQGYEQYF
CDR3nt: TGTGCCAGCTCACCTCTTCCGGGACAGGGCTACGAGCAGTACTTC

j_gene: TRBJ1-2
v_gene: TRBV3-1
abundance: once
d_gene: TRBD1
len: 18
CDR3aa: CASSPDRQGASWSYGYTF
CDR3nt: TGTGCCAGCAGCCCAGACCGACAGGGGGCTTCGTGGAGCTATGGCTACACCTTC

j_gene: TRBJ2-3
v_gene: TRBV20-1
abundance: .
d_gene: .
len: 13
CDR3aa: CSTKRAGADTQYF
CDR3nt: TGCAGCACCAAGCGGGCTGGGGCAGATACGCAGTATTTT

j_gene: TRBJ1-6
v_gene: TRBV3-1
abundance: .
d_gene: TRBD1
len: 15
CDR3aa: CASSRPGQGNSPLHF
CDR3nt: TGTGCCAGCAGCCGCCCGGGACAGGGGAATTCACCCCTCCACTTT

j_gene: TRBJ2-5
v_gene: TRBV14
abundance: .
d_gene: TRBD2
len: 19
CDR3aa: CASSLSSFTALAGLGTQYF
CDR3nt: TGTGCCAGCAGCCTCTCGTCTTTTACGGCACTAGCGGGGCTCGGGACCCAGTACTTC

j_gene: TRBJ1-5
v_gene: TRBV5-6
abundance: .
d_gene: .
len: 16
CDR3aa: CASSSTGSGADQPQHF
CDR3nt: TGTGCCAGCAGCTCAACAGGGTCGGGCGCGGATCAGCCCCAGCATTTT

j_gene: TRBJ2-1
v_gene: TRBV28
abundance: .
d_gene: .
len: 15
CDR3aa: CASKGPRARLNEQFF
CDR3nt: TGTGCCAGCAAAGGACCGAGGGCCCGTCTCAATGAGCAGTTCTTC

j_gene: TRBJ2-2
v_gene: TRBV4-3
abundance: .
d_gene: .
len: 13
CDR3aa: CASSQEGDGELFF
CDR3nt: TGCGCCAGCAGCCAAGAAGGGGACGGGGAGCTGTTTTTT

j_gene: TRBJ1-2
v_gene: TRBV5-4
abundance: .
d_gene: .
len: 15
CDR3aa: CASSQDSGGNYGYTF
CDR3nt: TGTGCCAGCAGCCAGGACAGTGGGGGCAACTATGGCTACACCTTC

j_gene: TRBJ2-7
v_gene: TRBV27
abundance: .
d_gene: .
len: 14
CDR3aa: CASSSKGHPYEQYF
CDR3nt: TGTGCCAGCAGTTCGAAGGGACACCCCTACGAGCAGTACTTC

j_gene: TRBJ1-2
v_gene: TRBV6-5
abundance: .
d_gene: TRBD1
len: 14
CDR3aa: CASSLMRGRGGYTF
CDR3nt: TGTGCCAGCAGTTTGATGAGGGGGCGCGGTGGCTACACCTTC

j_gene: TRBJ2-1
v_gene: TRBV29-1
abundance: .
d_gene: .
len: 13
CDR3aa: CSDQPQSYNEQFF
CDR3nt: TGCAGCGACCAACCGCAGTCCTACAATGAGCAGTTCTTC

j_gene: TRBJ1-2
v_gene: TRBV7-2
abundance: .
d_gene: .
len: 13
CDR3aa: CASSPMGVSGYTF
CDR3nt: TGTGCCAGCAGCCCCATGGGGGTCTCTGGCTACACCTTC

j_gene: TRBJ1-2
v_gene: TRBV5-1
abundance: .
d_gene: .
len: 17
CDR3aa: CASSLARDKPRDYGYTF
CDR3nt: TGCGCCAGCAGCTTGGCCCGCGACAAACCTAGGGACTATGGCTACACCTTC

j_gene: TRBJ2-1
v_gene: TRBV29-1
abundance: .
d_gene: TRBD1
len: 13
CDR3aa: CSVGTGGYNEQFF
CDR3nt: TGCAGCGTTGGTACAGGGGGGTACAATGAGCAGTTCTTC

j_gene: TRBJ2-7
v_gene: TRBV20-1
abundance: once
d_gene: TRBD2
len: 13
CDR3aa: CSVREVNNPEQYF
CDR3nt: TGCAGTGTTCGGGAGGTGAACAACCCCGAGCAGTACTTC

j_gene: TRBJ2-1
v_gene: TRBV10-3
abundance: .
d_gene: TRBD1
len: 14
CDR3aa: CAIRGQGSNNEQFF
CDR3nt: TGTGCCATCAGGGGACAGGGGTCCAACAATGAGCAGTTCTTC

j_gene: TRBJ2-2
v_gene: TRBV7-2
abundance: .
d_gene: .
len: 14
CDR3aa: CASSLVGNTGELFF
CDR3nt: TGTGCCAGCAGCTTAGTAGGGAACACCGGGGAGCTGTTTTTT

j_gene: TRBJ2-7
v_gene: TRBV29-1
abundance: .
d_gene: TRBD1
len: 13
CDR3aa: CSVETGISYEQYF
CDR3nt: TGCAGCGTTGAGACAGGGATTTCCTACGAGCAGTACTTC

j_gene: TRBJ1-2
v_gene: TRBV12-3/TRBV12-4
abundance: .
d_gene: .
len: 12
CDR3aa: CASSLIGGGNTF
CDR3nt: TGTGCCAGCAGTTTAATTGGCGGGGGCAACACCTTC

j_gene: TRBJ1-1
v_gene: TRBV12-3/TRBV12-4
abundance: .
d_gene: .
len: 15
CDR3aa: CASSLDTGGDTEAFF
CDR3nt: TGTGCCAGCAGTTTAGATACGGGAGGGGACACTGAAGCTTTCTTT

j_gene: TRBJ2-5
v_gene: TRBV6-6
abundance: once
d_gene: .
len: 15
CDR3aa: CASRTHRDFLETQYF
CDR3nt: TGTGCCAGCAGAACGCACAGGGACTTTTTGGAGACCCAGTACTTC

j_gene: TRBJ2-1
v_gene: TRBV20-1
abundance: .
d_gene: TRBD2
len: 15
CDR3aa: CSARVTSGPGEEQFF
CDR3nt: TGCAGTGCTAGGGTAACTAGCGGTCCAGGAGAGGAGCAGTTCTTC

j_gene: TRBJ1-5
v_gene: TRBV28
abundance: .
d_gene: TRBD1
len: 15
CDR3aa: CASSLWGQFSQPQHF
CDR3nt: TGTGCCAGCAGTTTATGGGGACAGTTCTCTCAGCCCCAGCATTTT

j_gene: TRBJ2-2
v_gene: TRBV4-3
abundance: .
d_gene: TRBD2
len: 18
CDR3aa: CASSQVILRLAIAGELFF
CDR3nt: TGCGCCAGCAGCCAAGTGATTCTGAGACTAGCTATCGCCGGGGAGCTGTTTTTT

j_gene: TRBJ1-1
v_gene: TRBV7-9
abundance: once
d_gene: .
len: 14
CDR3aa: CASSLGPLNTEAFF
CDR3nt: TGTGCCAGCAGCTTAGGTCCGCTGAACACTGAAGCTTTCTTT

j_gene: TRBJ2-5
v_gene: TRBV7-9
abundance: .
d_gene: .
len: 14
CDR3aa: CASSFRGVEETQYF
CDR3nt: TGTGCCAGCAGCTTCAGAGGGGTCGAAGAGACCCAGTACTTC

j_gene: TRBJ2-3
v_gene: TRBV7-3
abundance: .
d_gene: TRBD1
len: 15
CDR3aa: CASSAGGPSTDTQYF
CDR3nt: TGTGCCAGCAGCGCAGGGGGTCCTAGCACAGATACGCAGTATTTT

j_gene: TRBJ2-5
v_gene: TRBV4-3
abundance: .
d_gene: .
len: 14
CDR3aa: CASSTQQGAGTQYF
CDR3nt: TGCGCCAGCAGCACCCAACAGGGTGCGGGGACCCAGTACTTC

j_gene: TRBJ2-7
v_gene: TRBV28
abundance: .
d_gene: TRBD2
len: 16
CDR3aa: CASSLSGLAGGYEQYF
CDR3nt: TGTGCCAGCAGTTTAAGTGGACTAGCGGGAGGGTACGAGCAGTACTTC

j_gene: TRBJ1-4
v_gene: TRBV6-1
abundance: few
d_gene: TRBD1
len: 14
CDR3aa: CAISGTGGGEKLFF
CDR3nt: TGTGCCATCAGTGGGACAGGGGGAGGTGAAAAACTGTTTTTT

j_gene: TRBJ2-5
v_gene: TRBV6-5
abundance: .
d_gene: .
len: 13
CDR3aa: CASSHREKETQYF
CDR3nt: TGTGCCAGCAGCCACAGGGAGAAGGAGACCCAGTACTTC

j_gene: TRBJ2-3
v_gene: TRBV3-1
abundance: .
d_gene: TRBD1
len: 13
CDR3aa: CASSPRTGSTQYF
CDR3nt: TGTGCCAGCAGCCCCCGGACAGGGAGTACGCAGTATTTT

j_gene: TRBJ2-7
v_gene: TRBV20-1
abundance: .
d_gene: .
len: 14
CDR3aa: CSANPPNAHYEQYF
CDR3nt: TGCAGTGCTAATCCTCCGAATGCGCACTACGAGCAGTACTTC

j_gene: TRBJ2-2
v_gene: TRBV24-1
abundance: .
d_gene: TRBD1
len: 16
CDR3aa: CATSDPGQGVAGELFF
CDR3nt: TGTGCCACCAGTGATCCAGGACAGGGTGTAGCCGGGGAGCTGTTTTTT

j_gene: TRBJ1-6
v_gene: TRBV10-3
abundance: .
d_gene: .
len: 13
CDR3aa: CATEPDTNSPLHF
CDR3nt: TGTGCCACAGAACCAGACACGAATTCACCCCTCCACTTT

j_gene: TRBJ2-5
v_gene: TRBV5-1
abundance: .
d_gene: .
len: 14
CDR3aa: CASSLYLGQETQYF
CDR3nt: TGCGCCAGCAGCTTGTATCTGGGGCAAGAGACCCAGTACTTC

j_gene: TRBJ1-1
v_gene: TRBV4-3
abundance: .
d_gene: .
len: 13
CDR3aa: CASSQETFTEAFF
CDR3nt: TGCGCCAGCAGCCAAGAGACGTTCACTGAAGCTTTCTTT